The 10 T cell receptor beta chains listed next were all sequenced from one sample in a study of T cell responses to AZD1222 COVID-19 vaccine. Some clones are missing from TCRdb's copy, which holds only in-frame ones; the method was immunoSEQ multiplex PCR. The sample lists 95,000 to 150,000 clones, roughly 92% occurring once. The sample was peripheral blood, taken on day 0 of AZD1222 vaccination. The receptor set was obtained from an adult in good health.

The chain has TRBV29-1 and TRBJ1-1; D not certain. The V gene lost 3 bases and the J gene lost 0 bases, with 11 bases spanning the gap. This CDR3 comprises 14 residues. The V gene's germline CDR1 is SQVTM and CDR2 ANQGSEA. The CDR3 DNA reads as TGCAGCGTTGAGAATTGGGCGGTGAACACTGAAGCTTTCTTT. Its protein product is CSVENWAVNTEAFF.

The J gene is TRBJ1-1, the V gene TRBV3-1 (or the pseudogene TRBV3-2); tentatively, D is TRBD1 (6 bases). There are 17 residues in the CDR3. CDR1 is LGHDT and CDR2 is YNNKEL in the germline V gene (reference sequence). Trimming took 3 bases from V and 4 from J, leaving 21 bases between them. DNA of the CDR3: TGTGCCAGCAGCCAGGTGGGGGACAACAGAGGAAGCACTGAAGCTTTCTTT. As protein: CASSQVGDNRGSTEAFF.

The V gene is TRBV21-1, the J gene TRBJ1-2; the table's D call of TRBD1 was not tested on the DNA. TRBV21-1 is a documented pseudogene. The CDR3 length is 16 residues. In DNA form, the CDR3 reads TGTGCCAGCAGCAAAGTGGGCGACAGGGGAAAGTTTGGCTACACCTTC. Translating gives CASSKVGDRGKFGYTF.

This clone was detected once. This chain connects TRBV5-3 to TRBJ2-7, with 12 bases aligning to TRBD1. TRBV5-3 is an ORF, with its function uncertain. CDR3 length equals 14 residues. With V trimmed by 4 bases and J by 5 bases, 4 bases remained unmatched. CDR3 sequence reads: CARSRGQGAHEQYF. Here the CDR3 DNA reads TGTGCCAGAAGCCGGGGACAGGGGGCCCACGAGCAGTACTTC.

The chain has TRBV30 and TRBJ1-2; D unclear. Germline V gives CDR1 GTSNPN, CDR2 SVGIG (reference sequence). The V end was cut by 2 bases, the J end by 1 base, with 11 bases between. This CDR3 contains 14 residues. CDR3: CAWSTGLVNYGYTF. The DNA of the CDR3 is TGTGCCTGGAGTACGGGGTTAGTTAACTATGGCTACACCTTC.

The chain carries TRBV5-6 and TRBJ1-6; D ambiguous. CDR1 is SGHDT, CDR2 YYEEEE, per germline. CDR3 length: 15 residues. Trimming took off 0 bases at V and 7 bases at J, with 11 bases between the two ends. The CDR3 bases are TGTGCCAGCAGCTTGGAATACAGCCCCAATTCACCCCTCCACTTT. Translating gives CASSLEYSPNSPLHF.

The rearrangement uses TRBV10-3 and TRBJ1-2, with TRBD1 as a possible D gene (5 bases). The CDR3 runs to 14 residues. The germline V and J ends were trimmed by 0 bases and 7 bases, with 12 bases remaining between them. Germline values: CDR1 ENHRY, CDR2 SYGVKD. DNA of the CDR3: TGTGCCATCAGTGAGTCGGGGACGCATCGTGGCTACACCTTC. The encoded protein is CAISESGTHRGYTF.

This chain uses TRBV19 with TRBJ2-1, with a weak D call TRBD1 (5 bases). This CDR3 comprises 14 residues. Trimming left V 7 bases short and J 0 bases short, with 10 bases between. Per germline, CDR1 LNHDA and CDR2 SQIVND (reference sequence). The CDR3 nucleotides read TGTGCCAGTAAACAGGAGAGCTCCTACAATGAGCAGTTCTTC. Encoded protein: CASKQESSYNEQFF. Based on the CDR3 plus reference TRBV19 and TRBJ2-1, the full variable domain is DGGITQSPKYLFRKEGQNVTLSCEQNLNHDAMYWYRQDPGQGLRLIYYSQIVNDFQKGDIAEGYSVSREKKESFPLTVTSAQKNPTAFYLCASKQESSYNEQFFGPGTRLTVL.

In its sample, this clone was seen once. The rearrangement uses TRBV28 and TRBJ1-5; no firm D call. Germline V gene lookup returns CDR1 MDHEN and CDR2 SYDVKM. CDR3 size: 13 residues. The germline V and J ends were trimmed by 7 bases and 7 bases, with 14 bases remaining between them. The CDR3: CASTSGFGQPQHF. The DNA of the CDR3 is TGTGCCAGCACCAGCGGGTTTGGGCAGCCCCAGCATTTT.

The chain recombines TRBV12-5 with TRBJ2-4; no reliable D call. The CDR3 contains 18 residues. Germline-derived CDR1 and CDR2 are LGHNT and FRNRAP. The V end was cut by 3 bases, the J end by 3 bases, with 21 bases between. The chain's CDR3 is CASGFSSLEVFGKNIQYF. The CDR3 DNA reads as TGTGCTAGTGGTTTTAGTTCCCTAGAGGTGTTTGGCAAAAACATTCAGTACTTC.